This is a list of T cell receptor beta chains from one sample in a study of blood T cell repertoires in COVID-19. The repertoire was sequenced with immunoSEQ multiplex PCR; TCRdb's copy has only in-frame clones and lacks some. The sample contains 150,000 to 200,000 clones, approximately 79% of which appear only once. The specimen was peripheral blood. The receptors were sampled from a woman aged 60-75 years with COVID-19, enrolled during active disease. CDR3s leave out the opening cysteine and the closing phenylalanine or tryptophan. A D gene is named only where the DNA matches it firmly. Not every row has a clone size; where given, it reads once, few, many or a size class.

len | abundance | v_gene | d_gene | CDR3aa
15 | . | TRBV5-4 | . | ASRPGGGGAPNYGYT
13 | . | TRBV10-3 | TRBD1 | ASMLGQGASQPQH
13 | many | TRBV11-2 | TRBD2 | ASSTLAGDGETQY
14 | . | TRBV27 | TRBD2 | ASSLSPGRAGHEQY
15 | . | TRBV19 | TRBD1 | ASSTDRGLTMNTEAF
12 | . | TRBV9 | TRBD2 | ASSVEGRAGEQY
14 | few | TRBV3-1/TRBV3-2 | TRBD1 | ASSQGRQGANEKLF
14 | once | TRBV18 | . | ASSPRGQANTGELF
12 | few | TRBV7-3 | . | ASSLTGGGSPLH
15 | . | TRBV28 | . | ASSLSGRGLTYYGYT
12 | . | TRBV6-6 | . | ASSPATGNTEAF
14 | . | TRBV3-1/TRBV3-2 | . | ASSQILAPGYNEQF
14 | few | TRBV5-6 | TRBD2 | ASSLVVSGGHNEQF
12 | . | TRBV25-1 | . | ASSPGAMAYGYT
11 | . | TRBV24-1 | . | ATGRGSGNTIY
13 | . | TRBV27 | TRBD2 | ASKVGLAGTYEQY
12 | . | TRBV30 | . | AWSKGGIRNEQF
10 | few | TRBV5-1 | . | ASSRVLNTQY
8 | . | TRBV20-1 | . | SSQGNGYT
12 | . | TRBV24-1 | . | ATSDTGVHTEAF
13 | . | TRBV19 | . | ASSPSVDSYQPQH
11 | . | TRBV5-5 | . | ASSPVTNEKLF
13 | . | TRBV28 | TRBD1 | ASSSGTGGTDTQY
12 | . | TRBV5-1 | TRBD1 | ASSQTTGPYGYT
12 | . | TRBV28 | . | ASMGAKDGYEQY
14 | . | TRBV9 | TRBD1 | ASSVELRTGESPLH
15 | . | TRBV27 | TRBD2 | ASSLTPTSEGRRTQY
13 | . | TRBV18 | TRBD2 | ASVSGNPNQETQY
16 | . | TRBV2 | TRBD2 | ASSDAVAGGRGRETQY
14 | many | TRBV7-9 | . | ASSLGAGELRYGYT
11 | . | TRBV28 | . | ASSQAGFGELF
13 | . | TRBV6-5 | . | ASLLDFSWSYEQY
10 | . | TRBV10-3 | . | AISDARDEQY
14 | . | TRBV11-2 | . | ASSLFMAANTGELF
12 | . | TRBV3-1/TRBV3-2 | TRBD1 | ASQSGTGWYEQY
12 | . | TRBV28 | . | ASSLAWASGGYT
13 | few | TRBV24-1 | TRBD1 | ATSDPKTGTYEQY
11 | . | TRBV20-1 | . | SASYLAGDTQY
11 | . | TRBV7-9 | . | ASSTLSNTEAF
13 | . | TRBV4-3 | . | ASSQEARQTYEQY
11 | . | TRBV27 | TRBD1 | ASSQGQGSGYT
14 | once | TRBV6-2/TRBV6-3 | TRBD2 | ASSDGLAGGLYEQY
16 | . | TRBV7-3 | . | ASSPGPLARTNTGELF
12 | few | TRBV18 | TRBD2 | ASLQREMGETQY
14 | . | TRBV27 | . | ASSFLTAGGNTEAF
11 | . | TRBV7-2 | . | ASSSRTVRTQY
16 | . | TRBV19 | TRBD2 | ASRSRGLATPAGDEQF
15 | . | TRBV28 | TRBD2 | ASSTPGLAFSTDTQY
13 | . | TRBV2 | . | ASSEEDLSYNEQF